The clone carrying this T cell receptor beta chain was found a few times. The antigen is unknown. cDNA libraries for TCR alpha and TCR beta, carrying sample barcodes and UMIs, came from 5'RACE with constant-segment primers. MiXCR, run by TCRdb on the 5' RACE reads, gives a single entry per CDR3 protein. The table includes 200,000 to 250,000 distinct CDR3 sequences, about 27% detected once. The sample originates from a study of T-cell memory formation after mild COVID-19. Whole-study findings and limits: CD4+ contracting clones were mainly CM and EM; CD8+ ones, EMRA. Clones that got smaller from day 15 to 85 had even CD4/CD8, while clones growing later tipped toward CD4+. Researchers found some responding clones in pre-infection memory, a sign that cross-reactive memory joined.

V was shortened by 6 bases and J by 6 bases, with 11 bases between the two germline ends. The germline V gene has CDR1 MNHEY and CDR2 SMNVEV (reference sequence). The CDR3 has 12 amino acids. The clonotype comes from an adult woman who had mild COVID-19 (a few samples of this study predate the infection). Cell type and time point are not known. The sequenced material came from PBMCs or a T cell subset sorted from them (not recorded which). The chain is built from TRBV27 and TRBJ1-2; a weak D match, TRBD1 (5 bases). CDR3 in DNA: TGTGCCAGCAGACTGGGGGGGAATGGCTACACCTTC. Residues: CASRLGGNGYTF.